The following is a TCR beta chain sequence with its context. Under the authors' procedure: The authors estimated nucleated cell counts from reference gene primer amplification. Assay: immunoSEQ multiplex PCR; the TCRdb copy retains only in-frame clones and omits some. The DNA was the basis for D and trimming; V, J and clone size are from that table. The sample shows about 38,000 clones, nearly 90% of them seen only once. The V gene's germline CDR1 is MDHEN and CDR2 SYDVKM. The V segment lost 6 bases and the J segment 5 bases; nucleotides outside the gene matches: 11. This CDR3 spans 15 amino acids. These data originate in a study of blood T cell repertoires in COVID-19. About the research overall: Material from acute and convalescent COVID-19 was sourced from the United States, Italy and Spain.

J is TRBJ2-5 and V is TRBV28, with 8 bases matching TRBD1. Sequenced sample: peripheral blood. The source of this sequence is a man between 65 and 79 years old with active COVID-19. The CDR3 nucleotides are TGTGCCAGCAGGCGAGCAACGGGACAGGCGGAGACCCAGTACTTC. Amino acids: CASRRATGQAETQYF.